This T cell receptor beta chain originates from a study of human T cells and chemical hapten exposure. Study information: Patch tests of 0.01% DPC on the upper back were read at 6 days. General study results and limits: Donors were affected by alopecia, so their immune reaction might vary from that of healthy individuals.

Time point indicated: patch test 1, 2 weeks after DPC sensitization. The treatment was: therapeutic diphenylcyclopropenone sensitization with weekly scalp DPC. In the original analysis: Samples contained a median of about 96,000 TCRs, with a range of about 23,224 to 690,600. TCRdb ran MiXCR on the RACE reads and lists one entry per CDR3 protein. TCRdb's processing, not the authors' own work, is the source of the V and J calls. The data contain approximately 60,000 distinct CDR3 sequences, 7.5% to 10% of them seen just once; the ten biggest clones take up more than 10%. The germline V and J ends were trimmed by 2 bases and 5 bases, with 13 bases remaining between them. This CDR3 is built from 14 residues. In germline, CDR1 is DFQATT, CDR2 SNEGSKA (reference sequence). Remarks on this clonotype: Its antigen remains unknown.

The TCR originated in a woman in her forties with alopecia areata. Some clones in this sample may be carry-over from other donors' samples. Sequenced material: whole blood, taken in connection with sensitization to the hapten diphenylcyclopropenone (DPC). The chain is built from TRBV20-1 and TRBJ1-5; possibly TRBD1 for D (5 bases). CDR3 DNA: TGCAGTGCTAGACGCTTGGCCAGGGATCAGCCCCAGCATTTT. Protein sequence: CSARRLARDQPQHF.